These 2 T cell receptor beta chains were all obtained from the same sample, sequenced in a study of CD8 T cells in acute hepatitis C reinfection. The time point was: naive CD8 control sorted from an acute-time-point sample. TCRdb's table, derived via immunoSEQ multiplex PCR, lists solely in-frame clones and lacks some. The repertoire consists of approximately 39,000 clones, with about 86% occurring once and the leading ten covering roughly 0.46%. What was sequenced was naive CD8+ T cells from PBMCs. The receptor set was obtained from a man aged 25-40 years with chronic hepatitis C.

J is TRBJ2-3 and V is TRBV13; D ambiguous. Per the germline V gene, CDR1 is PRHDT and CDR2 is FYEKMQ (reference sequence). The CDR3 extends over 13 amino acids. With 3 bases removed from V and 2 bases from J, the gap between germline ends came to 6 bases. The CDR3 reads CASSFKTTDTQYF. The CDR3 bases are TGTGCCAGCAGCTTCAAGACCACAGATACGCAGTATTTT.

The chain has TRBV5-5 and TRBJ2-7; either TRBD1 or TRBD2 may supply D (6 bases each). V was cut by 2 bases and J by 4 bases, with 13 bases left in between. Germline loops: CDR1 SGHKS, CDR2 YYEKEE (reference sequence). This CDR3 has 14 amino acids. CDR3: CASSLGLGGYEQYF. CDR3 coding DNA: TGTGCCAGCAGCTTAGGATTAGGGGGGTACGAGCAGTACTTC.